The 15 T cell receptor beta chains given below trace back to one sample, sequenced in a study of blood T cells in healthy people across ages. A second PCR, run for about 7 to 11 cycles, used a sample-barcoded 5' primer plus a J-beta primer mix. Using its own MiXCR run on the 5' RACE reads, TCRdb lists one record per CDR3 protein. The data contain around 600,000 distinct CDR3 sequences, around 48% of them singletons. Sequences were obtained from blood. The receptors were gathered from a man older than 75 in good health.

This clonotype turned up a few times. The chain links TRBV6-5 to TRBJ1-1; 7 nucleotides agree with TRBD1. Germline CDR1 reads MNHEY; CDR2 reads SVGAGI. This CDR3 has 14 amino acids. V lost 6 bases, J lost 7 bases, and 11 bases stayed unmatched. The CDR3 reads CASRAPGGVDEAFF. Written as DNA, the CDR3 is TGTGCCAGCAGGGCACCAGGGGGGGTGGATGAAGCTTTCTTT.

This clonotype was picked up many times. The gene calls are TRBV20-1 and TRBJ2-1; D is perhaps TRBD2 (6 bases). Deletions cut 5 bases from V and 2 bases from J, with 13 bases between. This CDR3 is 14 amino acids long. Germline loops: CDR1 DFQATT, CDR2 SNEGSKA (reference sequence). The CDR3 DNA follows: TGCAGTGCTTTCAGGGAGGCCCCCTACAATGAGCAGTTCTTC. Translated, it gives CSAFREAPYNEQFF.

The chain links TRBV29-1 to TRBJ2-3; unclear D gene. V gave up 7 bases and J gave up 2 bases, with 7 bases separating them. This CDR3 comprises 11 residues. Germline CDR1 SQVTM, CDR2 ANQGSEA. In nucleotides, the CDR3 is TGCAGCGCGACCCCCACAGATACGCAGTATTTT. Translating it yields CSATPTDTQYF.

The V call is TRBV20-1, the J call TRBJ1-1, with 9 bases fitting TRBD1. J lost 10 bases, V lost 6 bases, and 9 bases had no gene match. The CDR3 loop spans 12 amino acids. Germline V gives CDR1 DFQATT, CDR2 SNEGSKA (reference sequence). CDR3 bases: TGCAGTGCCCTGGGACAGGGAAAAGGAGCTTTCTTT. Its protein is CSALGQGKGAFF.

This clonotype appeared once. This chain uses TRBV11-2 with TRBJ2-3; 12 bases map to TRBD2. V was clipped by 5 bases and J by 3 bases; unmatched bases: 6. The length of the CDR3 is 16 residues. Per the germline V gene, CDR1 is SGHAT and CDR2 is FQNNGV. CDR3 DNA sequence: TGTGCCAGCAGCGTCCGACTAGCGGGAGAGACAGATACGCAGTATTTT. Translating gives CASSVRLAGETDTQYF.

This clonotype has only a few counts. This chain joins TRBV14 and TRBJ2-7, with a weak D call TRBD1 (5 bases). Trimming took off 2 bases at V and 1 base at J, with 12 bases between the two ends. CDR1 is SGHDN, CDR2 FVKESK, per germline. CDR3 length: 15 amino acids. Here the CDR3 reads CASSQRTGSSYEQYF. The CDR3 DNA sequence: TGTGCCAGCAGCCAAAGAACAGGCTCGTCCTACGAGCAGTACTTC.

This clonotype has at least ten counts. The CDR3 is CASSYSMGLTRNEQFF. The CDR3, as DNA: TGTGCCAGCAGTTACTCGATGGGGTTAACTCGCAATGAGCAGTTCTTC. This rearrangement joins TRBV6-5 to TRBJ2-1; D not resolved. Germline values: CDR1 MNHEY, CDR2 SVGAGI. The length of the CDR3 is 16 residues. V lost 0 bases and J lost 6, with 15 bases in between.

The chain uses TRBV3-1 and TRBJ2-4; 10 nucleotides agree with TRBD2. The DNA end lines up better with TRBJ2-7; the J call may be wrong. The CDR3 totals 15 residues. The germline gives CDR1 LGHDT, CDR2 YNNKEL (reference sequence). CDR3 protein: CASSQGPSGRIEQYF. CDR3 coding DNA: TGTGCCAGCAGCCAGGGGCCTAGCGGGAGAATCGAGCAGTACTTC.

This clonotype occurred many times. V usage is TRBV6-5 and J usage is TRBJ1-1, with D perhaps matching TRBD1 (6 bases). Between the trimmed V and J ends, which lost 5 bases and 11 bases, there was a span of 18 bases. The CDR3 is 13 residues long. Germline CDR1 and CDR2: MNHEY and SVGAGI. This CDR3 reads CASSVHRDSRAFF. As DNA, the CDR3 is TGTGCCAGCAGTGTTCACAGGGACTCGCGGGCTTTCTTT.

The gene calls are TRBV19 and TRBJ2-5; 7 nucleotides align to TRBD1. Germline lookup yields CDR1 LNHDA and CDR2 SQIVND (reference sequence). Trimming at V came to 5 bases and at J to 5 bases, leaving 11 bases not matched to a gene. The CDR3 covers 15 residues. The CDR3 is CASSPGTVRRETQYF. Written as DNA, the CDR3 is TGTGCCAGTAGTCCCGGGACAGTAAGACGGGAGACCCAGTACTTC.

This clonotype was seen at least ten times. The chain combines TRBV6-5 with TRBJ1-4; D perhaps matches TRBD1 (5 bases). The V gene's germline CDR1 is MNHEY and CDR2 SVGAGI. The CDR3 covers 16 residues. Trimming took 6 bases from V and 0 from J, leaving 14 bases between them. For the CDR3, the DNA is TGTGCCAGCAGCCTTGGGGCGGACGCAACTAATGAAAAACTGTTTTTT. The encoded protein is CASSLGADATNEKLFF.

In regard to this clonotype: A much larger clone is a single base away; this may be a read error. J is TRBJ2-3 and V is TRBV7-9; 9 bases map to TRBD2. V lost 5 bases to trimming and J lost 6 bases; unmatched junction nucleotides: 12. The CDR3 has 16 amino acids. Germline assignment: CDR1 SEHNR and CDR2 FQNEAQ (reference sequence). The CDR3 bases are TGTGCCAGCAGCCGACACCAGGCGGGAGGGACGGATACGCAGTATTTT. It yields the protein CASSRHQAGGTDTQYF. Using reference TRBV7-9 and TRBJ2-3 for the parts outside the CDR3, the full variable domain is DTGVSQNPRHKITKRGQNVTFRCDPISEHNRLYWYRQTLGQGPEFLTYFQNEAQLEKSRLLSDRFSAERPKGSFSTLEIQRTEQGDSAMYLCASSRHQAGGTDTQYFGPGTRLTVL.

In DNA form, the CDR3 reads TGCAGTGCTAGAGCTGTAACTAGCGGGAGCGTTTACGAGCAGTACTTC. This encodes CSARAVTSGSVYEQYF. The V and J genes are TRBV20-1 and TRBJ2-7; 11 bases line up with TRBD2. The J segment lost 4 bases and the V segment lost 1 base, leaving 9 bases of the junction unmatched. From germline, CDR1 is DFQATT and CDR2 SNEGSKA (reference sequence). The CDR3 is 16 residues long.

V and J are TRBV28 and TRBJ2-1; 7 nucleotides agree with TRBD2. Germline V gene sequence: CDR1 MDHEN, CDR2 SYDVKM. V shed 2 bases, J shed 15 bases, and the junction held 13 bases outside the gene matches. The CDR3 extends over 14 amino acids. In DNA, the CDR3 is TGTGCCAGCAGTTTAAGGGTGTCCCGAGGGGAGGGGTTCTTC. This encodes CASSLRVSRGEGFF.

This clonotype has a handful of counts. The chain couples TRBV6-1 to TRBJ2-5; tentative D call: TRBD2 (5 bases). There are 14 residues in the CDR3. CDR1 and CDR2 (germline): MNHNS, SASEGT. The germline V and J ends were trimmed by 3 bases and 5 bases, with 13 bases remaining between them. The CDR3 DNA reads TGTGCCAGCAGTGACCTAATAACGGGGGAGACCCAGTACTTC. This codes for CASSDLITGETQYF.